A selection of T cell receptor beta chains follows, all from one sample in a study of CD8+ T cells in alopecia areata. Measured with immunoSEQ multiplex PCR; TCRdb has only the in-frame clones, and not every one. Of 180,000 or so clones in the sample, 58% were seen once. The source was CD4+ T cells sorted from blood, collected at approximately week 60, from a patient treated with tofacitinib. These receptors were collected from a human donor with alopecia areata. The CDR3 runs from the conserved cysteine through the conserved F or W. A D gene is named only where the DNA matches it firmly. For some rows the clone size is stated as once, few or many, or as a class when expanded; others skip it.

d_call j_call clone_size v_call cdr3_aa cdr3_nt
TRBD1 TRBJ2-2 - TRBV23-1 CANSTGENTGELFF TGCGCCAACTCTACAGGGGAGAACACCGGGGAGCTGTTTTTT
- TRBJ1-2 few TRBV29-1 CSARRQDLEIYGYTF TGCAGCGCAAGAAGACAGGACCTAGAAATTTATGGCTACACCTTC
- TRBJ1-2 - TRBV19 CASSMRTPDGYTF TGTGCCAGTAGTATGCGAACCCCAGACGGCTACACCTTC
- TRBJ1-2 once TRBV9 CASSVEWEGGYTF TGTGCCAGCAGCGTAGAGTGGGAAGGGGGCTACACCTTC
TRBD1 TRBJ2-1 few TRBV19 CASRPTTGDRHGEQFF TGTGCCAGTAGACCTACGACAGGGGACCGACATGGGGAGCAGTTCTTC
- TRBJ1-5 few TRBV18 CASSQDRRQPQHF TGTGCCAGCTCACAAGACAGGCGCCAGCCCCAGCATTTT
- TRBJ1-5 once TRBV30 CAWSVRGLSLGNQPQHF TGTGCCTGGAGTGTACGAGGACTCTCCCTTGGGAATCAGCCCCAGCATTTT
TRBD1 TRBJ2-2 - TRBV29-1 CSVGQGSGELFF TGCAGCGTTGGACAGGGGTCCGGGGAGCTGTTTTTT
- TRBJ1-1 - TRBV6-5 CASRDSGYTEAFF TGTGCCAGCAGGGATTCAGGTTACACTGAAGCTTTCTTT
- TRBJ1-5 - TRBV15 CATSPLLGGQPQHF TGTGCCACCAGCCCCTTACTAGGGGGGCAGCCCCAGCATTTT
TRBD2 TRBJ2-1 - TRBV27 CASSSGLAANNEQFF TGTGCCAGCAGTTCTGGACTAGCGGCCAACAATGAGCAGTTCTTC
- TRBJ1-2 - TRBV29-1 CSVVGSNGYTF TGCAGCGTAGTAGGGTCGAATGGCTACACCTTC
- TRBJ1-1 - TRBV5-6 CASSLVRSAMVASRTEAFF TGTGCCAGCAGCTTGGTACGATCGGCCATGGTTGCATCCCGGACTGAAGCTTTCTTT
- TRBJ1-1 few TRBV29-1 CSVEASANTEAFF TGCAGCGTTGAAGCTTCAGCGAACACTGAAGCTTTCTTT
- TRBJ1-5 few TRBV6-5 CASTIGAGQPQHF TGTGCCAGCACCATTGGGGCAGGCCAGCCCCAGCATTTT
- TRBJ2-4 - TRBV25-1 CASSEAGGRAKNIQYF TGTGCCAGCAGTGAAGCTGGTGGGAGAGCCAAAAACATTCAGTACTTC
TRBD2 TRBJ2-3 - TRBV14 CASSIRTSGGSDTQYF TGTGCCAGCAGCATCCGGACTAGCGGGGGATCAGATACGCAGTATTTT
- TRBJ2-3 - TRBV6-6 CASSYGRDTQYF TGTGCCAGCAGTTACGGGAGGGATACGCAGTATTTT
- TRBJ1-2 - TRBV6-5 CASSYGGGDGYTF TGTGCCAGCAGTTACGGGGGAGGTGATGGCTACACCTTC
TRBD1 TRBJ1-6 - TRBV2 CASRGTGNSPLHF TGTGCCAGCCGAGGGACAGGGAATTCACCCCTCCACTTT
TRBD2 TRBJ2-1 - TRBV5-4 CASSSKTSGTGNEQFF TGTGCCAGCAGCTCCAAGACTAGCGGGACCGGGAATGAGCAGTTCTTC
- TRBJ1-1 few TRBV23-1 CASSPLPDTEAFF TGCGCCAGCAGTCCCCTCCCCGACACTGAAGCTTTCTTT
- TRBJ2-3 - TRBV27 CASSIRDVDTQYF TGTGCCAGCAGTATTCGGGATGTAGATACGCAGTATTTT
- TRBJ1-5 - TRBV7-9 CASSFSGNQPQHF TGTGCCAGCAGCTTTAGTGGGAATCAGCCCCAGCATTTT
- TRBJ1-5 few TRBV30 CAWSGGSTQPQHF TGTGCCTGGAGTGGTGGGAGTACTCAGCCCCAGCATTTT
- TRBJ2-1 few TRBV19 CASSMKGWRGSSYNEQFF TGTGCCAGTAGTATGAAGGGTTGGAGGGGAAGCTCCTACAATGAGCAGTTCTTC
- TRBJ1-1 - TRBV5-1 CASRLSPEGMAEAFF TGCGCCAGCAGACTATCCCCCGAGGGGATGGCTGAAGCTTTCTTT
- TRBJ2-7 - TRBV29-1 CSVEGTGQSTYEQYF TGCAGCGTTGAAGGCACCGGACAGTCTACCTACGAGCAGTACTTC